Listed here are 8 T cell receptor beta chains from one sample, sequenced in a study of control samples from healthy donors and cancer patients. Profiling relied on immunoSEQ multiplex PCR, and the TCRdb table lists in-frame clones only, not all of them. The repertoire holds about 90,000 clones, with approximately 95% as singletons. The sample was blood. The receptors originated from a woman aged 30 to 39 in good health.

This clone was seen just once. This sequence joins TRBV5-1 and TRBJ2-3; 8 bases line up with TRBD2. The CDR3 contains 15 residues. V gave up 2 bases and J gave up 4 bases; unmatched junction bases: 6. Germline assignment: CDR1 SGHRS and CDR2 YFSETQ. The CDR3 is CASSFGSGIADTQYF. The CDR3 DNA is TGCGCCAGCAGCTTCGGTAGCGGGATCGCAGATACGCAGTATTTT.

The chain carries TRBV30 and TRBJ2-5; D is uncertain. This CDR3 is 13 amino acids long. The germline CDR1 and CDR2 sequences are GTSNPN and SVGIG (reference sequence). V lost 0 bases to trimming and J lost 5 bases, with 10 bases between them. Here the CDR3 reads CAWSVRGSETQYF. CDR3 in DNA: TGTGCCTGGAGTGTACGAGGTTCCGAGACCCAGTACTTC.

This chain joins TRBV24-1 and TRBJ2-2, with 8 bases matching TRBD1. CDR1 and CDR2 (germline): KGHDR, SFDVKD. The CDR3 runs 17 residues. V shed 4 bases, J shed 4 bases, and the junction held 10 bases outside the gene matches. DNA for the CDR3: TGTGCCACCAGTGACCCGGGGACAGGTCTAGGCACCGGGGAGCTGTTTTTT. This gives the protein CATSDPGTGLGTGELFF.

The chain couples TRBV6-5 to TRBJ1-2; 7 bases map to TRBD1. V shed 9 bases, J shed 7 bases, and the junction held 2 bases outside the gene matches. Germline CDR1 and CDR2: MNHEY and SVGAGI. The CDR3 spans 10 residues. Here the CDR3 DNA reads TGTGCCAGGACAGGGTTTGGCTACACCTTC. The encoded protein is CARTGFGYTF.

The rearrangement links TRBV28 to TRBJ1-2; 9 positions match TRBD1. The CDR3 loop spans 14 amino acids. V shed 3 bases and J 1 base; nucleotides not matched to a gene: 0. Looked up from germline, CDR1 is MDHEN and CDR2 is SYDVKM. CDR3 sequence: CASSLGQGNYGYTF. In DNA, the CDR3 is TGTGCCAGCAGTTTGGGACAGGGTAACTATGGCTACACCTTC.

The V call is TRBV19, the J call TRBJ2-7, with 10 bases fitting TRBD2. J lost 5 bases, V lost 10 bases, and 11 bases had no gene match. Germline CDR1 reads LNHDA; CDR2 reads SQIVND (reference sequence). The CDR3 has 14 residues. In DNA form, the CDR3 reads TGTGCCACTAGAAAAGCGGGAGGGCCCCACGAGCAGTACTTC. It yields the protein CATRKAGGPHEQYF.

The chain recombines TRBV4-1 with TRBJ1-5; possible D gene TRBD1, 6 bases. This CDR3 contains 16 residues. Trimming pared 1 base from V and 8 bases from J, leaving 18 bases between. Per germline, CDR1 MGHRA and CDR2 YSYEKL. CDR3 sequence: CASSQGRTGGGEPQHF. The CDR3 DNA reads TGCGCCAGCAGCCAAGGTCGAACGGGAGGGGGGGAGCCCCAGCATTTT.

This chain links TRBV9 with TRBJ1-3; 10 nucleotides align to TRBD1. Germline-derived CDR1 and CDR2 are SGDLS and YYNGEE. V was pared by 0 bases and J by 3 bases, with 9 bases of the junction left unmatched. The CDR3 has 18 residues. The CDR3 region is CASSVGSRQGASGNTIYF. The CDR3 DNA is TGTGCCAGCAGCGTAGGGTCCCGACAGGGGGCAAGTGGAAACACCATATATTTT.